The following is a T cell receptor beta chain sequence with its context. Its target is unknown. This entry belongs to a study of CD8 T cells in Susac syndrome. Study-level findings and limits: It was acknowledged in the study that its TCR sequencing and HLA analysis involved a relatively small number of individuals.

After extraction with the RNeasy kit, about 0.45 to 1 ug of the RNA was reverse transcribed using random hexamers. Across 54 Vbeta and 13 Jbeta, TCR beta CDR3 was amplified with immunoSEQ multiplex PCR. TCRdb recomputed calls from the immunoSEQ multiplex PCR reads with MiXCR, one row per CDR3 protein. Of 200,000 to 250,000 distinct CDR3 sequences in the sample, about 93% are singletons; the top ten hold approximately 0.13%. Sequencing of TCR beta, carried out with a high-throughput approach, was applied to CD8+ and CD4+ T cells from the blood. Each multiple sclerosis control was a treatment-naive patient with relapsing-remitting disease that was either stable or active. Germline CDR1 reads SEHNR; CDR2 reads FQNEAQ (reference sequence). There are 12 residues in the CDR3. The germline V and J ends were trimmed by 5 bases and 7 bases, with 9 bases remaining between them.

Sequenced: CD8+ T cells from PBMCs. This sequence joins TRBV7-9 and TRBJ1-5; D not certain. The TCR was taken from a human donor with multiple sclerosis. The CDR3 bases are TGTGCCAGCAGCATCGGGATGCAGCCCCAGCATTTT. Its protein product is CASSIGMQPQHF.